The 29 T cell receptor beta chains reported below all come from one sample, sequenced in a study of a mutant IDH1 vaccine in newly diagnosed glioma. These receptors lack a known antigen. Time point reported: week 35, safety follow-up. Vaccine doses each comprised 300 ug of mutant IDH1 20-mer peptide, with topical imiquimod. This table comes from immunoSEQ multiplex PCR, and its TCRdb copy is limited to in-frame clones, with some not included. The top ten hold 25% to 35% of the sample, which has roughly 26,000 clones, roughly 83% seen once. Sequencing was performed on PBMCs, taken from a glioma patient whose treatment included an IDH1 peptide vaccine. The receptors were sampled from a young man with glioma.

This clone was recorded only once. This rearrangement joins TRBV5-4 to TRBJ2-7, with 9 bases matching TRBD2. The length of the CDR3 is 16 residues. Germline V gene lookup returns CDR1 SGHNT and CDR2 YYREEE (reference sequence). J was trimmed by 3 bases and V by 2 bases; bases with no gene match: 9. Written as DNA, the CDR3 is TGTGCCAGCAGCTTTTTCAGCGGGGGGCATATCTACGAGCAGTACTTC. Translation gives CASSFFSGGHIYEQYF.

The CDR3 here is CASSQDPVSGNTIYF. Here the CDR3 DNA reads TGCGCCAGCAGCCAAGACCCGGTCTCTGGAAACACCATATATTTT. The J gene is TRBJ1-3, the V gene TRBV4-1; D call uncertain. Per the germline V gene, CDR1 is MGHRA and CDR2 is YSYEKL. Trimming took 0 bases from V and 0 from J, leaving 6 bases between them. CDR3 length: 15 amino acids.

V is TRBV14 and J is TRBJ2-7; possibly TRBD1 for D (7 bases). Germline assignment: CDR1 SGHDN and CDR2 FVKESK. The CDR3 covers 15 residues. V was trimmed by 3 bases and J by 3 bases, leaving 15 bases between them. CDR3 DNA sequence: TGTGCCAGCAGCCAGGAGGGACAGAGGCTCTACGAGCAGTACTTC. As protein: CASSQEGQRLYEQYF.

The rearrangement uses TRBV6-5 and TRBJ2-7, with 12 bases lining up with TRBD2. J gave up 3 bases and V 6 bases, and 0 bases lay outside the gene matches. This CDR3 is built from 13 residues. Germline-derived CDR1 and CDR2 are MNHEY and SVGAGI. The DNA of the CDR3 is TGTGCCAGCAGGGGACTAGCGGGCTACGAGCAGTACTTC. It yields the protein CASRGLAGYEQYF.

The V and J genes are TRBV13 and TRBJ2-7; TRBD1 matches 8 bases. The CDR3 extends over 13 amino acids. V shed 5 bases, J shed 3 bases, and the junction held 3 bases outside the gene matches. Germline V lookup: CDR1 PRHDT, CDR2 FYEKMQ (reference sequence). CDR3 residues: CASSKGQDYEQYF. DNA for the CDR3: TGTGCCAGCAGCAAGGGACAGGACTACGAGCAGTACTTC.

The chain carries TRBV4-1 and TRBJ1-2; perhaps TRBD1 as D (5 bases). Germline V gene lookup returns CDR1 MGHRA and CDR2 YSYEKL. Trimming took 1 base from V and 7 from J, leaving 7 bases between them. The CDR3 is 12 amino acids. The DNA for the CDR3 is TGCGCCAGCAGCCAAGTGGGGCTTGGCTACACCTTC. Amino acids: CASSQVGLGYTF.

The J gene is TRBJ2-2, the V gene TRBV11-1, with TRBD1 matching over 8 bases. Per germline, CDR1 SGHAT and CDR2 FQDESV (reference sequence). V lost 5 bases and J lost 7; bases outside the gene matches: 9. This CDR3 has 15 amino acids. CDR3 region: CASSPLGQGGGELFF. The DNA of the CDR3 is TGTGCCAGCAGCCCCTTAGGACAGGGAGGCGGGGAGCTGTTTTTT.

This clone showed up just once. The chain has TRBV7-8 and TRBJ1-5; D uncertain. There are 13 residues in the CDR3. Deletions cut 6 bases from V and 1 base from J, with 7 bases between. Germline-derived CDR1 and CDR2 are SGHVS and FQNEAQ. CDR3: CASRVGSNQPQHF. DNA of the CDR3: TGTGCCAGCAGAGTAGGGAGCAATCAGCCCCAGCATTTT.

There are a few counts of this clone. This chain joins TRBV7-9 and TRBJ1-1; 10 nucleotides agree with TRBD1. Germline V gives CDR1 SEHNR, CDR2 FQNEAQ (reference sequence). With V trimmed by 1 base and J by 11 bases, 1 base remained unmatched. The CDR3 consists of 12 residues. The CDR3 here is CASSLGQGAAFF. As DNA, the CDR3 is TGTGCCAGCAGCTTAGGACAGGGGGCGGCTTTCTTT.

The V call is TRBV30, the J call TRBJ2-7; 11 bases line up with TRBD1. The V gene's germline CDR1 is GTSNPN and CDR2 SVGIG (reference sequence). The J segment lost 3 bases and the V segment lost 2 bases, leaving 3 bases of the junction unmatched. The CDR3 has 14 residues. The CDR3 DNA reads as TGTGCCTGGAGTCGGGGACAGGGGGGCTACGAGCAGTACTTC. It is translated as CAWSRGQGGYEQYF.

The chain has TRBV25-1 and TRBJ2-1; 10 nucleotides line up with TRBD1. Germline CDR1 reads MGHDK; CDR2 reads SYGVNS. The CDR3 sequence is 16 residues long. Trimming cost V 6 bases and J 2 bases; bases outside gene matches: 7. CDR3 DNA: TGTGCCAGCAGATCCGATGGGACAGGGGCCTACAATGAGCAGTTCTTC. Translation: CASRSDGTGAYNEQFF.

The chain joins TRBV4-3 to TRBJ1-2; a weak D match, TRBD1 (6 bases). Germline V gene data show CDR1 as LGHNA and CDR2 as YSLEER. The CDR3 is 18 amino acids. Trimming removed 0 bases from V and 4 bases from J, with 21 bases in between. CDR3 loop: CASSQDLGQSELVYGYTF. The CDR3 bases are TGCGCCAGCAGCCAAGATCTAGGACAGTCGGAATTGGTCTATGGCTACACCTTC.

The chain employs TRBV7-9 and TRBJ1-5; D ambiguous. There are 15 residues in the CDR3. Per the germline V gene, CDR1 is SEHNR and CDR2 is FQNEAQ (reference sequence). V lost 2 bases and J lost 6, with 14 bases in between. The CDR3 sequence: CASSLSRLGAQPQHF. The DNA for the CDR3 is TGTGCCAGCAGCTTAAGTCGATTGGGAGCTCAGCCCCAGCATTTT.

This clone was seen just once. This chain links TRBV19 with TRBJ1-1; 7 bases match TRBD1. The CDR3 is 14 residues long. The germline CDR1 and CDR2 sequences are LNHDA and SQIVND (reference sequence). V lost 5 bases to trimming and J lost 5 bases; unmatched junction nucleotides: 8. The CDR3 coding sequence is TGTGCCAGTAGTTTGCACAGGGGAGGTACTGAAGCTTTCTTT. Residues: CASSLHRGGTEAFF.

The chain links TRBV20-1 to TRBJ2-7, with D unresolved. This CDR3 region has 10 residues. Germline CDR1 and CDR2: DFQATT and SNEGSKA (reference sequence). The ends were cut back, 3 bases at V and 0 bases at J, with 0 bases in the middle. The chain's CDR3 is CSASSYEQYF. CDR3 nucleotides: TGCAGTGCTAGCTCCTACGAGCAGTACTTC.

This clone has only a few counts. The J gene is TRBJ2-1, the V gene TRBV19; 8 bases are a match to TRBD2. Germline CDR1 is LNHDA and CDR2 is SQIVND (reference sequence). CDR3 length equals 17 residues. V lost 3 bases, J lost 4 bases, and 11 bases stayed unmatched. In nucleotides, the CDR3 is TGTGCCAGTAGTATCATAGGCGGGGGGCCTCATTACAATGAGCAGTTCTTC. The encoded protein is CASSIIGGGPHYNEQFF. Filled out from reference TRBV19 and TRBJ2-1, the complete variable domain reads DGGITQSPKYLFRKEGQNVTLSCEQNLNHDAMYWYRQDPGQGLRLIYYSQIVNDFQKGDIAEGYSVSREKKESFPLTVTSAQKNPTAFYLCASSIIGGGPHYNEQFFGPGTRLTVL.

In DNA, the CDR3 is TGTGCCAGCAGTATGTCTGCGGGGGACACTGAAGCTTTCTTT. Amino acids: CASSMSAGDTEAFF. V usage is TRBV2 and J usage is TRBJ1-1, with D possibly being TRBD1 (5 bases). The CDR3 consists of 14 residues. From germline, CDR1 is SNHLY and CDR2 FYNNEI. The V gene lost 5 bases and the J gene lost 3 bases, with 13 bases spanning the gap.

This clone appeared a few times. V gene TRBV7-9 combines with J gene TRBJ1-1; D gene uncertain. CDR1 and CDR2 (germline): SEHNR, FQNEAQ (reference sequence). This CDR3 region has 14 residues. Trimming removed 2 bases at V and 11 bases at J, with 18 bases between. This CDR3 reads CASSLSQDGLWAFF. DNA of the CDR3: TGTGCCAGCAGCTTAAGCCAGGACGGCCTTTGGGCTTTCTTT.

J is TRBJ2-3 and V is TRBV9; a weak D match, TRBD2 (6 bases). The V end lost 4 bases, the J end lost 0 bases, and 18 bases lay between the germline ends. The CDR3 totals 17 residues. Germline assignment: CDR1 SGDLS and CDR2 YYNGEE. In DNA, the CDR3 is TGTGCCAGCAGCCCCGAGCGACTAGTTTACAGCACAGATACGCAGTATTTT. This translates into CASSPERLVYSTDTQYF.

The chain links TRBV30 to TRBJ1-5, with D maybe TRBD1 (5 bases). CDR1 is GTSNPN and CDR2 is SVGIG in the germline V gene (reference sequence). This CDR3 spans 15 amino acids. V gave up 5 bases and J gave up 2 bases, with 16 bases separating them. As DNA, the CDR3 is TGTGCCTGGGGTCAGGGCTCCTCGGGCAATCAGCCCCAGCATTTT. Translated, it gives CAWGQGSSGNQPQHF.

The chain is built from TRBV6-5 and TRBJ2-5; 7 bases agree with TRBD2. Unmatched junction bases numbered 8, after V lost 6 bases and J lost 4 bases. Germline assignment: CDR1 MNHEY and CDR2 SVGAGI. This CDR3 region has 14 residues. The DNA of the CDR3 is TGTGCCAGCAGCTGGGGGAGGGAGGGAGAGACCCAGTACTTC. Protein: CASSWGREGETQYF.

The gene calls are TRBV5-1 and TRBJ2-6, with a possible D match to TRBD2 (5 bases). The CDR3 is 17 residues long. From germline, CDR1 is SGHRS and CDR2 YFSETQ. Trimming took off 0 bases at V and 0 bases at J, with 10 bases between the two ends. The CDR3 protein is CASSLVGGYSGANVLTF. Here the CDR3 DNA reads TGCGCCAGCAGCTTGGTCGGAGGATACTCTGGGGCCAACGTCCTGACTTTC.

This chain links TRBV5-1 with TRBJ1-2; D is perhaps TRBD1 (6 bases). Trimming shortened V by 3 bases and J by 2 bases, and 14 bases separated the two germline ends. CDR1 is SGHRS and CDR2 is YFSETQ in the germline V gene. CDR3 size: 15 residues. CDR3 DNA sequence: TGCGCCAGCAGCTCCATGACAGGAACCAACTATGGCTACACCTTC. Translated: CASSSMTGTNYGYTF.

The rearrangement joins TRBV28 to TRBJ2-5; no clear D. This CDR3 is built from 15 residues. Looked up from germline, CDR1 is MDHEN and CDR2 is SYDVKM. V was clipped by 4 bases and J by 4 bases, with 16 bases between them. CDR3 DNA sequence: TGTGCCAGCAGTTCCCCAGGAAATAGTCGAGAGACCCAGTACTTC. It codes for CASSSPGNSRETQYF.

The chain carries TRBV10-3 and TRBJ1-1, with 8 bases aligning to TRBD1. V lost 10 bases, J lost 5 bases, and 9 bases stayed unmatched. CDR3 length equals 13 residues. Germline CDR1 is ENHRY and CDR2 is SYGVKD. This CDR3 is CATTPDRATEAFF. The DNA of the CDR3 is TGTGCCACCACCCCGGACAGGGCGACTGAAGCTTTCTTT.

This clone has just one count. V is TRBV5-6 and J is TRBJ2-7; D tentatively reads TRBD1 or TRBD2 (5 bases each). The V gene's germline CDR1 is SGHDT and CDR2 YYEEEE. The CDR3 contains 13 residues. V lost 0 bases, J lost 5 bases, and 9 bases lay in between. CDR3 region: CASSLGGAHEQYF. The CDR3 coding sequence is TGTGCCAGCAGCTTGGGAGGGGCCCACGAGCAGTACTTC.

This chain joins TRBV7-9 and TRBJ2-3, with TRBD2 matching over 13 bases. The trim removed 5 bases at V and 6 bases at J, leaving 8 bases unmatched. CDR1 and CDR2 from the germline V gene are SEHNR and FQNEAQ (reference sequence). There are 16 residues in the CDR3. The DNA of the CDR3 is TGTGCCAGCAGCGAGGGACTAGCGGGATTTTTTGATACGCAGTATTTT. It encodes CASSEGLAGFFDTQYF.

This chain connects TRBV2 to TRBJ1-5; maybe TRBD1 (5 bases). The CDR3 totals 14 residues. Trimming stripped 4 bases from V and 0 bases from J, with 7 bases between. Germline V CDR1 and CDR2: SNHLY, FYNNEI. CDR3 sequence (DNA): TGTGCCAGCAGTGGGGGGATTAGCAATCAGCCCCAGCATTTT. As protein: CASSGGISNQPQHF.

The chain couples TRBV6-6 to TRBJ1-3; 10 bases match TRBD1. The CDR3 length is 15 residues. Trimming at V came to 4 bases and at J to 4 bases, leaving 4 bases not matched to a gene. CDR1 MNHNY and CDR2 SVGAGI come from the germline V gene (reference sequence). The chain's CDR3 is CASSFGTGVGNTIYF. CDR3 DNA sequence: TGTGCCAGCAGTTTCGGGACAGGGGTAGGAAACACCATATATTTT.